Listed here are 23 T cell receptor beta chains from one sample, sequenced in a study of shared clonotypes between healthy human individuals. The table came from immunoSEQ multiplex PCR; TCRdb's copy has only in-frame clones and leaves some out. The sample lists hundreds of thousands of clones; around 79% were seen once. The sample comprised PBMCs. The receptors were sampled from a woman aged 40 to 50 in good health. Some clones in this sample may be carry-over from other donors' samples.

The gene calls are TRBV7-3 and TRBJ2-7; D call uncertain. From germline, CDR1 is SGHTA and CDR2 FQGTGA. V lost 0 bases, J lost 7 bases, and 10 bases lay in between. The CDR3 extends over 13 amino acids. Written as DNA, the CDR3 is TGTGCCAGCAGCTTAACAGGAGCGCGGGAGCAGTACTTC. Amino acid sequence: CASSLTGAREQYF.

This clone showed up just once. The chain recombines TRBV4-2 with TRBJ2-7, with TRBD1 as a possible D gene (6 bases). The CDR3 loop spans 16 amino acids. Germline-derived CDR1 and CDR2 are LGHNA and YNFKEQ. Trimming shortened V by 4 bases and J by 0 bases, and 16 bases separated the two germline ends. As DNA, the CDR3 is TGTGCCAGCAGCCTACAACAGGGAAATCCCTCCTACGAGCAGTACTTC. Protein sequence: CASSLQQGNPSYEQYF.

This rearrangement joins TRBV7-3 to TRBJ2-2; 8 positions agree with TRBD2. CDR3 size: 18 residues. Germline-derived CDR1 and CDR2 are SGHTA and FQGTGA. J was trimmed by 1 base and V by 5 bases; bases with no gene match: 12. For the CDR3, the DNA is TGTGCCAGCAGCCCTAGCGGGCAACTACACATGAACACCGGGGAGCTGTTTTTT. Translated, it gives CASSPSGQLHMNTGELFF.

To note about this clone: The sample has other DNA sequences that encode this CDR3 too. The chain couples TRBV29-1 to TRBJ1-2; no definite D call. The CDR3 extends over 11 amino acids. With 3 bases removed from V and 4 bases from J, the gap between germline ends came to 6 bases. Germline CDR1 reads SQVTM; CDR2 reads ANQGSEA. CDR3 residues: CSVESSYGYTF. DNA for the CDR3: TGCAGCGTTGAGAGCAGCTATGGCTACACCTTC.

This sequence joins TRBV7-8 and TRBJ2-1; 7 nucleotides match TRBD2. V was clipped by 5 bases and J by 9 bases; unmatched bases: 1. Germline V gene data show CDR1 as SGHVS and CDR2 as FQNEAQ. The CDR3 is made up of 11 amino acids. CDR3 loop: CASSPGGEQFF. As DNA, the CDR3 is TGTGCCAGCAGCCCGGGGGGTGAGCAGTTCTTC.

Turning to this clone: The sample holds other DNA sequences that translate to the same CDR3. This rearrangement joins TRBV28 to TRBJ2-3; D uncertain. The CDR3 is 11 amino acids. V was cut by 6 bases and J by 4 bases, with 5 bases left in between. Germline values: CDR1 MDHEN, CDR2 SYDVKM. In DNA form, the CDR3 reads TGTGCCAGCAGACTTGCAGATACGCAGTATTTT. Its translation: CASRLADTQYF.

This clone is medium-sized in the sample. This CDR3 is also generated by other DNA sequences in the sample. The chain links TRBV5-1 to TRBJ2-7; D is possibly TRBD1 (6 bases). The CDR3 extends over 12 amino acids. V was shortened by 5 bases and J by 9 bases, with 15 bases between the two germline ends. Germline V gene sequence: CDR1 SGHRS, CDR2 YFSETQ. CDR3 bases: TGCGCCAGCAGTTCACAGGGATGGGGGCAGTACTTC. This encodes CASSSQGWGQYF. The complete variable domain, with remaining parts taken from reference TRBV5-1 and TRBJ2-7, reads KAGVTQTPRYLIKTRGQQVTLSCSPISGHRSVSWYQQTPGQGLQFLFEYFSETQRNKGNFPGRFSGRQFSNSRSEMNVSTLELGDSALYLCASSSQGWGQYFGPGTRLTVT.

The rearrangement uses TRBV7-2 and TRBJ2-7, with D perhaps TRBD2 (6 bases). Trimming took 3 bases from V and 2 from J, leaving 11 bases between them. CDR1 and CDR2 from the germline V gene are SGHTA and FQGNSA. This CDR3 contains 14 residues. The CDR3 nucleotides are TGTGCCAGCAGCTTCGCCCGGGGGACCTACGAGCAGTACTTC. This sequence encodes CASSFARGTYEQYF.

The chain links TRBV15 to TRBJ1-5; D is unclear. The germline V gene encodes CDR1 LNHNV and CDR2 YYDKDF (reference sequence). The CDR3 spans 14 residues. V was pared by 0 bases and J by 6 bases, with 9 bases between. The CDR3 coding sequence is TGTGCCACCAGCAGAGATAAGGGCCTTCAGCCCCAGCATTTT. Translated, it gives CATSRDKGLQPQHF.

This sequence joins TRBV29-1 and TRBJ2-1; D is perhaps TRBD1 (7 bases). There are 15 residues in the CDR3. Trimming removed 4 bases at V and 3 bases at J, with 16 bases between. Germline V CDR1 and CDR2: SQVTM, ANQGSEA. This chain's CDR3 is CSVVAEGAHYNEQFF. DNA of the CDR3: TGCAGCGTTGTCGCGGAGGGGGCCCACTACAATGAGCAGTTCTTC.

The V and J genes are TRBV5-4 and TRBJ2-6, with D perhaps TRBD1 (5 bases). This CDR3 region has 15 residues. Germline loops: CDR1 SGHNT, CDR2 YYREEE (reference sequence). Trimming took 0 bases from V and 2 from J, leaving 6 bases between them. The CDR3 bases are TGTGCCAGCAGCTTGGTACAGGCTGGGGCCAACGTCCTGACTTTC. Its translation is CASSLVQAGANVLTF.

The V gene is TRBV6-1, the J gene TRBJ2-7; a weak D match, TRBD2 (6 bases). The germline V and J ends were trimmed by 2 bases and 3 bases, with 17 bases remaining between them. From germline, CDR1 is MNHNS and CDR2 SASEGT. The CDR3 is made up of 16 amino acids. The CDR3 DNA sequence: TGTGCCAGCAGTGAACGGGCAGGCGCGGAGGGCTACGAGCAGTACTTC. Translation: CASSERAGAEGYEQYF.

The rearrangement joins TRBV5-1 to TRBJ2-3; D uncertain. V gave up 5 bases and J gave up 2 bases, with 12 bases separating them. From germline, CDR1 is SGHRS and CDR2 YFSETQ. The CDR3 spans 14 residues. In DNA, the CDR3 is TGCGCCAGCAGAATTAGACTCGACACAGATACGCAGTATTTT. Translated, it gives CASRIRLDTDTQYF.

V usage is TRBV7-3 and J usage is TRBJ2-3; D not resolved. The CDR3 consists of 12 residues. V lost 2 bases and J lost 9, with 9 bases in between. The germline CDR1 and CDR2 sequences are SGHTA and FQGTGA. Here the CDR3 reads CASSLEFGTQYF. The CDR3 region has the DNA TGTGCCAGCAGCTTAGAATTTGGGACGCAGTATTTT. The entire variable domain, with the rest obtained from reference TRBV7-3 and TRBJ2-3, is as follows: GAGVSQTPSNKVTEKGKYVELRCDPISGHTALYWYRQSLGQGPEFLIYFQGTGAADDSGLPNDRFFAVRPEGSVSTLKIQRTERGDSAVYLCASSLEFGTQYFGPGTRLTVL.

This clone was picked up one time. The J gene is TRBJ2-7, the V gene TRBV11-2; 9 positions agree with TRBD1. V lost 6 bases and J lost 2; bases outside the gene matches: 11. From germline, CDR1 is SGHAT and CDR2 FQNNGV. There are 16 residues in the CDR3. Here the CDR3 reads CASRQLRDRVAYEQYF. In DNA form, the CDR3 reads TGTGCCAGCAGGCAACTCCGGGACAGGGTTGCCTACGAGCAGTACTTC.

The CDR3: CASSPPLGWFEQYF. In nucleotides, the CDR3 is TGTGCCAGCAGTCCCCCTCTTGGTTGGTTCGAGCAGTACTTC. V usage is TRBV28 and J usage is TRBJ2-5, with D unclear. The J call is uncertain, as TRBJ2-7 better fits the DNA end. The CDR3 is 14 amino acids. From germline, CDR1 is MDHEN and CDR2 SYDVKM.

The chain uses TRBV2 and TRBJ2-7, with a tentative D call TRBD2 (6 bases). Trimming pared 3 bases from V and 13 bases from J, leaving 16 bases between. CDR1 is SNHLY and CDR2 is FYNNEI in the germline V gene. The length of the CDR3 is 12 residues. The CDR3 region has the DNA TGTGCCAGCAGTGATCAGGACTACCGGCGTTACTTC. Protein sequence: CASSDQDYRRYF.

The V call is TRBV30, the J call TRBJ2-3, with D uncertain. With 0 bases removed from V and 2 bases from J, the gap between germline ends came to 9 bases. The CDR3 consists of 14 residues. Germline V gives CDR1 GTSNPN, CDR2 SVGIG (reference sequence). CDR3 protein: CAWSVWADTDTQYF. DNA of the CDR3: TGTGCCTGGAGTGTATGGGCAGACACAGATACGCAGTATTTT.

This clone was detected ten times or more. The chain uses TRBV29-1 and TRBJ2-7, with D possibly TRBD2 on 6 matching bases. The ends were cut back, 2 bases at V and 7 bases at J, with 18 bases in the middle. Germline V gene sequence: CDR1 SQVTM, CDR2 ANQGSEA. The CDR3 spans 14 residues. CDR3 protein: CSVEKEGLRGEQYF. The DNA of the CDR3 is TGCAGCGTTGAAAAGGAGGGACTCCGGGGGGAGCAGTACTTC.

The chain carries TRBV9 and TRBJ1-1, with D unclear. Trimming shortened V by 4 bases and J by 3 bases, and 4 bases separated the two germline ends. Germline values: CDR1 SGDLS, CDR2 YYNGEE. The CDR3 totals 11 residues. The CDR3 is CASSTDTEAFF. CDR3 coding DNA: TGTGCCAGCAGCACCGACACTGAAGCTTTCTTT.

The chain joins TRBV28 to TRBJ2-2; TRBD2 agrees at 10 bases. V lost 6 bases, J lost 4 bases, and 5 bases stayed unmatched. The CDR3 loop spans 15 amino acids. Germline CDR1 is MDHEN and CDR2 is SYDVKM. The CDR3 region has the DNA TGTGCCAGCAGCTCCGGGACTAGCGTCACCGGGGAGCTGTTTTTT. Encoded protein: CASSSGTSVTGELFF.

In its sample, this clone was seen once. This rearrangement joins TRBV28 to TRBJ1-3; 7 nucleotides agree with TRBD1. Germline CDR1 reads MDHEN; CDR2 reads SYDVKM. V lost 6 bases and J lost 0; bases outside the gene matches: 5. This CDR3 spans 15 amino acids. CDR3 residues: CASRDRTLSGNTIYF. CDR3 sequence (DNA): TGTGCCAGCAGGGACAGGACCCTCTCTGGAAACACCATATATTTT.

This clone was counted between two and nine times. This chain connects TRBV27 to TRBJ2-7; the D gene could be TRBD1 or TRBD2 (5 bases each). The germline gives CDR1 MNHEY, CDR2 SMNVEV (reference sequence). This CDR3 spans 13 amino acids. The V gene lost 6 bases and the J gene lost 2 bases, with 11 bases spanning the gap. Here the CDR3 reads CASRPGPAYEQYF. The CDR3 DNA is TGTGCCAGCAGGCCGGGACCAGCCTACGAGCAGTACTTC.